The clone carrying this T cell receptor (beta chain) was seen a few times. Its antigen is currently unknown. This sample is part of a study of blood T cells in healthy people across ages. Regarding the study as a whole: Naive T cell percentage showed a strong correlation with TCR beta diversity.

Together with a sample-barcoded 5' primer, a J-beta primer mix was included in a second PCR lasting roughly 6 to 12 cycles. In TCRdb, the 5' RACE reads were re-called with MiXCR into one record per CDR3 protein. Among some 670,000 distinct CDR3 sequences listed, 52% were seen once. Trimming at V came to 1 base and at J to 2 bases, leaving 2 bases not matched to a gene. Germline V gene lookup returns CDR1 SNHLY and CDR2 FYNNEI. This CDR3 is built from 16 residues. The specimen sequenced was blood. The sequence was collected from a woman of 80 years or more in good health. The V call is TRBV2, the J call TRBJ2-1; 10 bases are a match to TRBD2. CDR3 bases: TGTGCCAGCAGTGAAGAAGCGGGAGGGGCCTACAATGAGCAGTTCTTC. Translated: CASSEEAGGAYNEQFF.